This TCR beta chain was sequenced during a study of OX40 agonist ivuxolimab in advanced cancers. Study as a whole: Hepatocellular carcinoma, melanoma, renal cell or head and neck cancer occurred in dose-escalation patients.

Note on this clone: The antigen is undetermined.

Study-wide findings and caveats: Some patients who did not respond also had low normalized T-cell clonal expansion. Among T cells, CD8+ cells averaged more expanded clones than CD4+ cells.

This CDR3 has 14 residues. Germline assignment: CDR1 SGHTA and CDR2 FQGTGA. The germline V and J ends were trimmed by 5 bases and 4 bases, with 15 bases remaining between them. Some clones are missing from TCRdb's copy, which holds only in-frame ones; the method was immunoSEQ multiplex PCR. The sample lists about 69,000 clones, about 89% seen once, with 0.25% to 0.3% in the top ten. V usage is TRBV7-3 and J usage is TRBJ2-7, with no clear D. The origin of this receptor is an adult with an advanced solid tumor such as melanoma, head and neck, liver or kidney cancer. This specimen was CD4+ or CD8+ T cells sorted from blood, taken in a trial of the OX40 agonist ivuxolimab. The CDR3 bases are TGTGCCAGCAGCCTTAGACCGGGTCCTTACGAGCAGTACTTC. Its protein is CASSLRPGPYEQYF.